This T cell receptor beta chain is from a study of T cells after yellow fever vaccination. Study-wide findings and caveats: Detected again after the booster were most primary-vaccination clones, at about 96% CD4 and approximately 85% CD8. FACS-sorted repertoires might harbor abundant contaminating clonotypes from the bulk population.

This clonotype was observed many times. Its antigen is currently unknown. Making TCR cDNA involved 5'RACE template switching, which added UMIs and a universal primer site. TCRdb reprocessed the 5' RACE reads with MiXCR, giving one entry per CDR3 protein. The repertoire includes 150,000 or so distinct CDR3 sequences, around 6.3% of them detected once, and more than 0.6% sits in the top ten. The CDR3 has 15 amino acids. V lost 1 base and J lost 0, with 10 bases in between. In germline, CDR1 is LGHDT, CDR2 YNNKEL (reference sequence). This specimen was CD4+ T cells sorted from PBMCs, taken 10 days after the yellow fever booster vaccination. This TCR was sampled from a man aged 25-45 years who received the YFV17D yellow fever vaccine. The chain couples TRBV3-1 to TRBJ2-7, with D tentatively TRBD1 (6 bases). Here the CDR3 reads CASSQGQGSSYEQYF. CDR3 bases: TGTGCCAGCAGCCAAGGGCAGGGGAGCTCCTACGAGCAGTACTTC.